The 11 T cell receptor beta chains reported below all come from one sample, sequenced in a study of blood T cell repertoires in COVID-19 (dated by TCRdb to about 2020). The method behind the library was the immunoSEQ multiplex PCR assay. Drawn from immuneACCESS, this table holds only the in-frame rearrangements with V and J called that TCRdb kept. Clones are partly lost; checked studies trace under half to an unresolved V gene and leave the rest unexplained. Within this sample are under 95,000 clones, with approximately 85% of them counted one time only. The ten largest clones add up to 9.6% of the sample. Sequences were obtained from peripheral blood. These receptors originate from a man over 45 with COVID-19, enrolled during active disease.

The chain links TRBV9 to TRBJ2-3, with 13 positions matching TRBD2. The CDR3 consists of 13 residues. Per germline, CDR1 SGDLS and CDR2 YYNGEE. The V segment lost 4 bases and the J segment 8 bases; nucleotides outside the gene matches: 1. CDR3 residues: CASSRTSGSTQYF. The CDR3 nucleotides are TGTGCCAGCAGCCGGACTAGCGGGAGTACGCAGTATTTT.

The chain is built from TRBV7-9 and TRBJ2-1; 7 bases match TRBD1. J lost 2 bases, V lost 5 bases, and 6 bases had no gene match. Germline values: CDR1 SEHNR, CDR2 FQNEAQ (reference sequence). CDR3 length equals 15 residues. CDR3 nucleotides: TGTGCCAGCAGCGGCCAAGACAGGGCCTACAATGAGCAGTTCTTC. It encodes CASSGQDRAYNEQFF.

In its sample, this clone was seen a few times. The rearrangement links TRBV30 to TRBJ1-5, with D perhaps matching TRBD1 (6 bases). Germline V lookup: CDR1 GTSNPN, CDR2 SVGIG (reference sequence). The CDR3 extends over 14 amino acids. V was shortened by 2 bases and J by 0 bases, with 8 bases between the two germline ends. The CDR3 region has the DNA TGTGCCTGGAGTAGGACAGATAGCAATCAGCCCCAGCATTTT. Amino acid sequence: CAWSRTDSNQPQHF.

This sequence joins TRBV16 and TRBJ1-6; 9 bases fit TRBD1. Per germline, CDR1 KGHSY and CDR2 FQNENV. CDR3 length equals 14 residues. V lost 6 bases, J lost 13 bases, and 10 bases stayed unmatched. CDR3 sequence reads: CASRQDRGLGPLHF. CDR3 nucleotide sequence: TGTGCCAGCAGACAGGACAGGGGCTTGGGCCCCCTCCACTTT.

The chain is built from TRBV7-9 and TRBJ2-5; D not certain. V lost 6 bases and J lost 5, with 7 bases in between. This CDR3 has 11 amino acids. Germline V gene data show CDR1 as SEHNR and CDR2 as FQNEAQ (reference sequence). This chain's CDR3 is CASSSFETQYF. CDR3 bases: TGTGCCAGCAGTTCGTTTGAGACCCAGTACTTC. The full variable domain, completed using reference TRBV7-9 and TRBJ2-5, is DTGVSQNPRHKITKRGQNVTFRCDPISEHNRLYWYRQTLGQGPEFLTYFQNEAQLEKSRLLSDRFSAERPKGSFSTLEIQRTEQGDSAMYLCASSSFETQYFGPGTRLLVL.

The chain has TRBV2 and TRBJ2-7, with 7 bases aligning to TRBD2. Germline values: CDR1 SNHLY, CDR2 FYNNEI. Trimming removed 5 bases from V and 0 bases from J; junction bases left unmatched: 4. The CDR3 loop spans 14 amino acids. CDR3 sequence (DNA): TGTGCCAGCAGTAACGGGAGGAACTCCTACGAGCAGTACTTC. Translation: CASSNGRNSYEQYF.

V usage is TRBV18 and J usage is TRBJ2-3, with TRBD1 identical over 11 bases. Germline CDR1 reads KGHSH; CDR2 reads LQKENI. V was clipped by 4 bases and J by 2 bases; unmatched bases: 5. This CDR3 is 16 amino acids long. The CDR3 DNA is TGTGCCAGCTCACTCGGACAGGGGGCGAACACAGATACGCAGTATTTT. This codes for CASSLGQGANTDTQYF.

The chain employs TRBV29-1 and TRBJ1-4; 7 bases are shared with TRBD1. The CDR3 consists of 15 residues. The germline V gene encodes CDR1 SQVTM and CDR2 ANQGSEA. Losses at the gene ends were 3 bases for V and 7 bases for J; bases not matched to a gene: 11. As DNA, the CDR3 is TGCAGCGTTGATGGGGTGCCAGGGGGTGGTGAAAAACTGTTTTTT. It specifies CSVDGVPGGGEKLFF.

Comment on this clone: Mismatch with germline at one junction end may stem from a read error. The gene calls are TRBV5-5 and TRBJ2-7, with 7 bases lining up with TRBD1. Germline-derived CDR1 and CDR2 are SGHKS and YYEKEE (reference sequence). The CDR3 spans 15 residues. For the CDR3, the DNA is TGTGCCAGCAGCTTGGAAGGACAGGCTGTGTACGTGCAGTACTTC. Translated: CASSLEGQAVYVQYF.

CDR3 protein: CASSRGDRDNEQYF. For the CDR3, the DNA is TGCGCCAGCAGCCGTGGGGACAGGGACAACGAGCAGTACTTC. The chain has TRBV5-1 and TRBJ2-7; 9 nucleotides line up with TRBD1. The CDR3 runs 14 residues. V lost 4 bases and J lost 5; bases outside the gene matches: 7. The germline V gene encodes CDR1 SGHRS and CDR2 YFSETQ.

The chain joins TRBV3-1 (or the pseudogene TRBV3-2) to TRBJ2-7; D is unclear. With 10 bases removed from V and 2 bases from J, the gap between germline ends came to 15 bases. This CDR3 is 13 amino acids long. Germline V CDR1 and CDR2: LGHDT, YNNKEL (reference sequence). DNA of the CDR3: TGTGCCATCAACAAGACACATACCTACGAGCAGTACTTC. Protein sequence: CAINKTHTYEQYF.